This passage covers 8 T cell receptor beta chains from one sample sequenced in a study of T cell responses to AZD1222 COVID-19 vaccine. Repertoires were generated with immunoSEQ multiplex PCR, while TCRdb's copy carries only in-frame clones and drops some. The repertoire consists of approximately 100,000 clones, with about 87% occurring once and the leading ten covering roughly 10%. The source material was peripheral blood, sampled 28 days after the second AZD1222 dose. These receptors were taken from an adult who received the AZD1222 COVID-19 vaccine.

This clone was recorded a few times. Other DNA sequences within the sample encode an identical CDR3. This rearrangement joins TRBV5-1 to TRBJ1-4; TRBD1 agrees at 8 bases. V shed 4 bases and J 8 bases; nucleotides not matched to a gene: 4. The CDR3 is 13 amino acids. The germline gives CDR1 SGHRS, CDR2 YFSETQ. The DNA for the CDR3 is TGCGCCAGCAGCCTCGGACAGGGCGAAAAACTGTTTTTT. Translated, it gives CASSLGQGEKLFF.

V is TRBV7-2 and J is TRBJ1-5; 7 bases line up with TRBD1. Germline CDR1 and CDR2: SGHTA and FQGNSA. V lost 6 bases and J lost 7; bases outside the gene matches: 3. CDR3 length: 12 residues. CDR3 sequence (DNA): TGTGCCAGCAGGCAGGGGGACCAGCCCCAGCATTTT. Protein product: CASRQGDQPQHF. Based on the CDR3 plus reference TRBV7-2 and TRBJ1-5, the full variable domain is GAGVSQSPSNKVTEKGKDVELRCDPISGHTALYWYRQSLGQGLEFLIYFQGNSAPDKSGLPSDRFSAERTGGSVSTLTIQRTQQEDSAVYLCASRQGDQPQHFGDGTRLSIL.

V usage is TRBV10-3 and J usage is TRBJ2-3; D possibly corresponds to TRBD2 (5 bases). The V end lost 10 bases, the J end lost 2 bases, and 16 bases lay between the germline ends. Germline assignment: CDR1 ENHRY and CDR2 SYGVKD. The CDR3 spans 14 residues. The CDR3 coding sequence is TGTGCCACCGCTGCGGGTCGCGACACAGATACGCAGTATTTT. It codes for CATAAGRDTDTQYF.

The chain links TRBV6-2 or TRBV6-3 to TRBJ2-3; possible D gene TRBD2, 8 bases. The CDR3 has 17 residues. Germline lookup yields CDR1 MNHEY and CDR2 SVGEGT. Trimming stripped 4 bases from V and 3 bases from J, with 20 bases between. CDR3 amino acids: CASSSRGSGRMTDTQYF. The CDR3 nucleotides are TGTGCCAGCAGTTCCAGGGGGAGCGGGAGAATGACAGATACGCAGTATTTT.

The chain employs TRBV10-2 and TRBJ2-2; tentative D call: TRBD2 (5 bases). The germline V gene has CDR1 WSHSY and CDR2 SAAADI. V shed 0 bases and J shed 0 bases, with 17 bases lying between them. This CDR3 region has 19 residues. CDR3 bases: TGCGCCAGCAGTGAGTCGCGGGTTGGCGGCAGGCCGAACACCGGGGAGCTGTTTTTT. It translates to CASSESRVGGRPNTGELFF.

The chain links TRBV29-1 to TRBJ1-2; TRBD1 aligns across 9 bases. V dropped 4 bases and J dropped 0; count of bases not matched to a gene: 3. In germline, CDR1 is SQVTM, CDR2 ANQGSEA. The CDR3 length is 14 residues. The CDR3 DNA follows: TGCAGCGTTGGACAGGGGGTGGCTAACTATGGCTACACCTTC. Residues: CSVGQGVANYGYTF. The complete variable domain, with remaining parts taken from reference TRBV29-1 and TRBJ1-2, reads SAVISQKPSRDICQRGTSLTIQCQVDSQVTMMFWYRQQPGQSLTLIATANQGSEATYESGFVIDKFPISRPNLTFSTLTVSNMSPEDSSIYLCSVGQGVANYGYTFGSGTRLTVV.

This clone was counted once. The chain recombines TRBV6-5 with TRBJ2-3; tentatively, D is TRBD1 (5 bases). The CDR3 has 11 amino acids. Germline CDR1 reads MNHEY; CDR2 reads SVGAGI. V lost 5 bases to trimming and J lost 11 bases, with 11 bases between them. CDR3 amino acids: CASSLGPRQYF. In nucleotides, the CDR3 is TGTGCCAGCAGTCTGGGGCCGCGGCAGTATTTT.

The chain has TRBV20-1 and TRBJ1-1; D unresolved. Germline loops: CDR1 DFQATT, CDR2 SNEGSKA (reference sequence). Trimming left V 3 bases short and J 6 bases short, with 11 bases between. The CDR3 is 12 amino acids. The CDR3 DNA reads TGCAGTGCTAGTAAAGGGCTCGCTGAAGCTTTCTTT. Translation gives CSASKGLAEAFF.